These 30 T cell receptor beta chains came from one sample sequenced in a study of blood T cell repertoires in COVID-19. Sequencing was performed with immunoSEQ multiplex PCR; in TCRdb, only in-frame clones are kept and a portion is missing. The sample has 300,000 to 350,000 clones, under 90% seen once; the top ten hold 2.9%. The sequenced material came from peripheral blood. These receptors were collected from a woman aged 25-40 years with COVID-19, enrolled during active disease.

The chain couples TRBV27 to TRBJ2-7; 7 bases are a match to TRBD1. Germline V lookup: CDR1 MNHEY, CDR2 SMNVEV (reference sequence). The CDR3 is 13 amino acids. Unmatched junction bases numbered 1, after V lost 1 base and J lost 4 bases. The CDR3 sequence: CASSLYRGYEQYF. The CDR3 region has the DNA TGTGCCAGCAGTTTATACAGGGGATACGAGCAGTACTTC.

The chain's CDR3 is CASSLIGLATGELFF. In DNA, the CDR3 is TGTGCCAGCAGTTTAATCGGACTAGCCACCGGGGAGCTGTTTTTT. The chain combines TRBV28 with TRBJ2-2, with 8 bases that match TRBD2. In germline, CDR1 is MDHEN, CDR2 SYDVKM. The CDR3 is 15 amino acids. Trimming cost V 2 bases and J 4 bases; bases outside gene matches: 3.

The genes are TRBV6-5 and TRBJ1-1; D is uncertain. Germline V lookup: CDR1 MNHEY, CDR2 SVGAGI. The CDR3 totals 15 residues. Trimming removed 6 bases at V and 4 bases at J, with 18 bases between. The CDR3 DNA reads as TGTGCCAGCAGGTTCTCGCGGGGAGCGGCCACTGAAGCTTTCTTT. Translating it yields CASRFSRGAATEAFF.

V usage is TRBV19 and J usage is TRBJ1-5; tentatively, D is TRBD1 (5 bases). The CDR3 consists of 20 residues. Germline V lookup: CDR1 LNHDA, CDR2 SQIVND (reference sequence). V was shortened by 0 bases and J by 3 bases, with 24 bases between the two germline ends. CDR3 DNA sequence: TGTGCCAGTAGTATAGATCCGTCTCGAACGGCAGGGATCGACAATCAGCCCCAGCATTTT. Its translation is CASSIDPSRTAGIDNQPQHF.

The J gene is TRBJ1-2, the V gene TRBV7-9, with 9 bases aligning to TRBD1. V shed 0 bases, J shed 7 bases, and the junction held 3 bases outside the gene matches. The CDR3 is made up of 14 amino acids. Germline CDR1 is SEHNR and CDR2 is FQNEAQ (reference sequence). The CDR3 sequence: CASSLALGQGGYTF. CDR3 sequence (DNA): TGTGCCAGCAGCTTAGCACTGGGACAGGGTGGCTACACCTTC.

This chain connects TRBV2 to TRBJ1-1; maybe TRBD1 (5 bases). This CDR3 region has 15 residues. Germline CDR1 is SNHLY and CDR2 is FYNNEI. Trimming took 4 bases from V and 3 from J, leaving 15 bases between them. CDR3: CASSGSRVGYTEAFF. The CDR3 DNA sequence: TGTGCCAGCAGTGGCAGCAGGGTGGGGTACACTGAAGCTTTCTTT.

The chain is built from TRBV4-1 and TRBJ2-3; no firm D call. The germline V gene encodes CDR1 MGHRA and CDR2 YSYEKL. V lost 1 base and J lost 4, with 12 bases in between. This CDR3 comprises 15 residues. The CDR3 nucleotides read TGCGCCAGCAGCCAAGTGGTTAGCTGGGCAGATACGCAGTATTTT. Its protein is CASSQVVSWADTQYF.

This sequence joins TRBV3-1 (or the pseudogene TRBV3-2) and TRBJ2-1; TRBD2 aligns across 9 bases. The ends lost 5 bases at V and 4 bases at J; junction bases unmatched: 9. CDR1 is LGHDT and CDR2 is YNNKEL in the germline V gene (reference sequence). There are 16 residues in the CDR3. Here the CDR3 reads CASSTRAGGGYNEQFF. The CDR3 bases are TGTGCCAGCAGCACTCGAGCGGGAGGCGGTTACAATGAGCAGTTCTTC.

The V call is TRBV27, the J call TRBJ2-5; D may be TRBD1 (5 bases). Germline V gene lookup returns CDR1 MNHEY and CDR2 SMNVEV (reference sequence). The CDR3 length is 14 residues. V was clipped by 2 bases and J by 3 bases, with 10 bases between them. The CDR3 coding sequence is TGTGCCAGCAGTTTAAGGCAGGGTAAAGAGACCCAGTACTTC. Its translation: CASSLRQGKETQYF.

CDR3 in DNA: TGTGCCAGTAGTAAGGGCGGGACCTACAATGAGCAGTTCTTC. This gives the protein CASSKGGTYNEQFF. The chain uses TRBV19 and TRBJ2-1, with TRBD2 as a possible D gene (6 bases). CDR1 is LNHDA and CDR2 is SQIVND in the germline V gene (reference sequence). V was trimmed by 4 bases and J by 2 bases, leaving 9 bases between them. This CDR3 comprises 14 residues.

This clone has a single count. This chain links TRBV2 with TRBJ1-2; 7 bases are a match to TRBD1. The CDR3 runs to 14 residues. The V and J ends lost 1 base and 8 bases, in that order; junction bases with no gene match: 7. Per germline, CDR1 SNHLY and CDR2 FYNNEI. The CDR3, as DNA: TGTGCCAGCAGTGAAGGAGACAGGGTAGGCGGCTACACCTTC. Protein: CASSEGDRVGGYTF. Using reference TRBV2 and TRBJ1-2 for the parts outside the CDR3, the full variable domain is EPEVTQTPSHQVTQMGQEVILRCVPISNHLYFYWYRQILGQKVEFLVSFYNNEISEKSEIFDDQFSVERPDGSNFTLKIRSTKLEDSAMYFCASSEGDRVGGYTFGSGTRLTVV.

This chain uses TRBV10-2 with TRBJ1-1; TRBD1 matches 11 bases. V lost 6 bases to trimming and J lost 6 bases; unmatched junction nucleotides: 12. Germline V lookup: CDR1 WSHSY, CDR2 SAAADI. CDR3 length: 16 residues. CDR3 region: CASSPGQGAPRAEAFF. CDR3 nucleotide sequence: TGCGCCAGCAGCCCAGGACAGGGGGCGCCTAGGGCTGAAGCTTTCTTT.

The V call is TRBV20-1, the J call TRBJ1-3, with D unresolved. The CDR3 runs 13 residues. Trimming took off 3 bases at V and 7 bases at J, with 13 bases between the two ends. Germline assignment: CDR1 DFQATT and CDR2 SNEGSKA (reference sequence). The chain's CDR3 is CSASQRLGNTIYF. In nucleotides, the CDR3 is TGCAGTGCTAGTCAGCGGCTTGGGAACACCATATATTTT.

The rearrangement uses TRBV19 and TRBJ2-7, with D tentatively TRBD1 (5 bases). V shed 2 bases and J shed 1 base, with 9 bases lying between them. This CDR3 region has 14 residues. Germline assignment: CDR1 LNHDA and CDR2 SQIVND (reference sequence). The CDR3 loop is CASSIRGRSYEQYF. CDR3 nucleotide sequence: TGTGCCAGTAGTATAAGGGGCAGGTCCTACGAGCAGTACTTC. Full variable domain (rest looked up from reference TRBV19 and TRBJ2-7): DGGITQSPKYLFRKEGQNVTLSCEQNLNHDAMYWYRQDPGQGLRLIYYSQIVNDFQKGDIAEGYSVSREKKESFPLTVTSAQKNPTAFYLCASSIRGRSYEQYFGPGTRLTVT.

This chain links TRBV5-1 with TRBJ2-3, with 8 nucleotides matching TRBD2. Germline V CDR1 and CDR2: SGHRS, YFSETQ. The CDR3 extends over 17 amino acids. V lost 8 bases to trimming and J lost 0 bases; unmatched junction nucleotides: 14. CDR3 region: CASALATSVTSTDTQYF. CDR3 in DNA: TGCGCCAGTGCCCTTGCGACTAGCGTAACTAGCACAGATACGCAGTATTTT. The variable domain in full, with the rest retrieved from reference TRBV5-1 and TRBJ2-3, is KAGVTQTPRYLIKTRGQQVTLSCSPISGHRSVSWYQQTPGQGLQFLFEYFSETQRNKGNFPGRFSGRQFSNSRSEMNVSTLELGDSALYLCASALATSVTSTDTQYFGPGTRLTVL.

V is TRBV5-8 and J is TRBJ2-5; TRBD2 agrees at 12 bases. Per the germline V gene, CDR1 is SGHTS and CDR2 is YDEGEE. The ends lost 3 bases at V and 5 bases at J; junction bases unmatched: 5. This CDR3 has 15 amino acids. The CDR3 here is CASSSSGRALETQYF. The CDR3 nucleotides read TGTGCCAGCAGCTCTAGCGGGAGGGCCTTGGAGACCCAGTACTTC.

The chain couples TRBV6-5 to TRBJ2-1; 8 nucleotides match TRBD2. This CDR3 is 15 amino acids long. V shed 8 bases, J shed 4 bases, and the junction held 10 bases outside the gene matches. Germline V gene data show CDR1 as MNHEY and CDR2 as SVGAGI. The CDR3 nucleotides are TGTGCCAGCGGAAAAGAAGCGGGAGAATACAATGAGCAGTTCTTC. Protein product: CASGKEAGEYNEQFF.

The sample holds a few counts of this clone. The chain has TRBV19 and TRBJ2-1, with 8 bases that match TRBD2. The J segment lost 0 bases and the V segment lost 8 bases, leaving 3 bases of the junction unmatched. Looked up from germline, CDR1 is LNHDA and CDR2 is SQIVND (reference sequence). There are 14 residues in the CDR3. As DNA, the CDR3 is TGTGCCAGTTATGCGGGAGGCTCCTACAATGAGCAGTTCTTC. Its protein is CASYAGGSYNEQFF.

V usage is TRBV7-3 and J usage is TRBJ2-3, with 9 bases matching TRBD2. The CDR3 contains 14 residues. V shed 8 bases, J shed 4 bases, and the junction held 7 bases outside the gene matches. Per germline, CDR1 SGHTA and CDR2 FQGTGA. The CDR3 is CASGREGQADTQYF. For the CDR3, the DNA is TGTGCCAGCGGGCGGGAGGGCCAGGCAGATACGCAGTATTTT.

J is TRBJ1-1 and V is TRBV5-4; weak D call: TRBD1 (6 bases). Trimming pared 6 bases from V and 4 bases from J, leaving 22 bases between. The CDR3 has 16 amino acids. CDR1 and CDR2 from the germline V gene are SGHNT and YYREEE (reference sequence). CDR3 nucleotide sequence: TGTGCCAGCAACTGGGGGGGCGGAAAGAGGGGCACTGAAGCTTTCTTT. Residues: CASNWGGGKRGTEAFF.

This clone was seen a few times. The CDR3 loop is CASSTGLAGVSYEQYF. The DNA of the CDR3 is TGTGCCAGCAGCACGGGACTAGCGGGAGTGTCCTACGAGCAGTACTTC. This rearrangement joins TRBV27 to TRBJ2-7, with TRBD2 matching over 14 bases. CDR3 size: 16 residues. The J segment lost 1 base and the V segment lost 6 bases, leaving 5 bases of the junction unmatched. Germline CDR1 is MNHEY and CDR2 is SMNVEV (reference sequence).

CDR3 nucleotides: TGTGCCAGCAGCGCGCTTATCAATGAGCAGTTCTTC. Its protein product is CASSALINEQFF. The chain joins TRBV6-5 to TRBJ2-1; D gene unclear. In germline, CDR1 is MNHEY, CDR2 SVGAGI. The CDR3 totals 12 residues. Trimming left V 6 bases short and J 6 bases short, with 9 bases between.

V usage is TRBV30 and J usage is TRBJ1-3; 7 bases map to TRBD1. Germline V gene lookup returns CDR1 GTSNPN and CDR2 SVGIG (reference sequence). The CDR3 runs to 12 residues. The V and J ends lost 5 bases and 2 bases, in that order; junction bases with no gene match: 0. As DNA, the CDR3 is TGTGCCTGGGGACAGGCTGGAAACACCATATATTTT. This encodes CAWGQAGNTIYF. Full variable domain (missing parts from reference TRBV30 and TRBJ1-3): SQTIHQWPATLVQPVGSPLSLECTVEGTSNPNLYWYRQAAGRGLQLLFYSVGIGQISSEVPQNLSASRPQDRQFILSSKKLLLSDSGFYLCAWGQAGNTIYFGEGSWLTVV.

J is TRBJ1-2 and V is TRBV12-3 or TRBV12-4; D remains ambiguous. The V end was cut by 3 bases, the J end by 2 bases, with 7 bases between. This CDR3 has 13 amino acids. CDR3 sequence: CASSFGTNYGYTF. In DNA form, the CDR3 reads TGTGCCAGCAGTTTTGGCACAAACTATGGCTACACCTTC.

The J gene is TRBJ1-6, the V gene TRBV2, with D unresolved. This CDR3 has 11 amino acids. V lost 8 bases and J 4 bases, leaving 3 bases between the germline ends. Germline V gene lookup returns CDR1 SNHLY and CDR2 FYNNEI. The CDR3 sequence: CASQYNSPLHF. The CDR3 bases are TGTGCCAGCCAGTATAATTCACCCCTCCACTTT.

The chain uses TRBV9 and TRBJ2-7; 8 bases fit TRBD1. This CDR3 is built from 13 residues. Unmatched junction bases numbered 5, after V lost 2 bases and J lost 7 bases. Germline V CDR1 and CDR2: SGDLS, YYNGEE. As DNA, the CDR3 is TGTGCCAGCAGCGTTACAGGGGGTAGGGAGCAGTACTTC. Amino acids: CASSVTGGREQYF. Filled out from reference TRBV9 and TRBJ2-7, the complete variable domain reads DSGVTQTPKHLITATGQRVTLRCSPRSGDLSVYWYQQSLDQGLQFLIQYYNGEERAKGNILERFSAQQFPDLHSELNLSSLELGDSALYFCASSVTGGREQYFGPGTRLTVT.

The chain carries TRBV28 and TRBJ1-6; no clear D. CDR1 and CDR2 from the germline V gene are MDHEN and SYDVKM. The V and J ends lost 4 bases and 6 bases respectively, with 10 bases between them. The CDR3 sequence is 14 residues long. The CDR3 protein is CASSSRRSNSPLHF. Written as DNA, the CDR3 is TGTGCCAGCAGTTCTCGCAGAAGTAATTCACCCCTCCACTTT.

This rearrangement joins TRBV5-1 to TRBJ2-3; TRBD2 aligns across 9 bases. The junction had 6 bases not matched to a gene; V was cut back by 0 bases and J by 1 base. This CDR3 has 17 amino acids. The germline V gene encodes CDR1 SGHRS and CDR2 YFSETQ. The CDR3 here is CASSLGGSGSGTDTQYF. CDR3 in DNA: TGCGCCAGCAGCTTGGGGGGTAGCGGGAGTGGCACAGATACGCAGTATTTT.

This chain uses TRBV3-1 (or the pseudogene TRBV3-2) with TRBJ2-7, with 7 bases identical to TRBD2. The CDR3 has 16 amino acids. V gave up 4 bases and J gave up 0 bases; unmatched junction bases: 9. Germline V CDR1 and CDR2: LGHDT, YNNKEL (reference sequence). DNA of the CDR3: TGTGCCAGCAGCCTCTATGGGGAGGGCGCCTCCTACGAGCAGTACTTC. Protein: CASSLYGEGASYEQYF.

The rearrangement joins TRBV10-1 to TRBJ1-3; no clear D. CDR3 length equals 14 residues. Trimming stripped 3 bases from V and 3 bases from J, with 9 bases between. Germline V CDR1 and CDR2: WNHNN, SYGVQD (reference sequence). The CDR3 here is CASSDNGGGNTIYF. The CDR3 nucleotides read TGCGCCAGCAGTGACAACGGCGGTGGAAACACCATATATTTT.